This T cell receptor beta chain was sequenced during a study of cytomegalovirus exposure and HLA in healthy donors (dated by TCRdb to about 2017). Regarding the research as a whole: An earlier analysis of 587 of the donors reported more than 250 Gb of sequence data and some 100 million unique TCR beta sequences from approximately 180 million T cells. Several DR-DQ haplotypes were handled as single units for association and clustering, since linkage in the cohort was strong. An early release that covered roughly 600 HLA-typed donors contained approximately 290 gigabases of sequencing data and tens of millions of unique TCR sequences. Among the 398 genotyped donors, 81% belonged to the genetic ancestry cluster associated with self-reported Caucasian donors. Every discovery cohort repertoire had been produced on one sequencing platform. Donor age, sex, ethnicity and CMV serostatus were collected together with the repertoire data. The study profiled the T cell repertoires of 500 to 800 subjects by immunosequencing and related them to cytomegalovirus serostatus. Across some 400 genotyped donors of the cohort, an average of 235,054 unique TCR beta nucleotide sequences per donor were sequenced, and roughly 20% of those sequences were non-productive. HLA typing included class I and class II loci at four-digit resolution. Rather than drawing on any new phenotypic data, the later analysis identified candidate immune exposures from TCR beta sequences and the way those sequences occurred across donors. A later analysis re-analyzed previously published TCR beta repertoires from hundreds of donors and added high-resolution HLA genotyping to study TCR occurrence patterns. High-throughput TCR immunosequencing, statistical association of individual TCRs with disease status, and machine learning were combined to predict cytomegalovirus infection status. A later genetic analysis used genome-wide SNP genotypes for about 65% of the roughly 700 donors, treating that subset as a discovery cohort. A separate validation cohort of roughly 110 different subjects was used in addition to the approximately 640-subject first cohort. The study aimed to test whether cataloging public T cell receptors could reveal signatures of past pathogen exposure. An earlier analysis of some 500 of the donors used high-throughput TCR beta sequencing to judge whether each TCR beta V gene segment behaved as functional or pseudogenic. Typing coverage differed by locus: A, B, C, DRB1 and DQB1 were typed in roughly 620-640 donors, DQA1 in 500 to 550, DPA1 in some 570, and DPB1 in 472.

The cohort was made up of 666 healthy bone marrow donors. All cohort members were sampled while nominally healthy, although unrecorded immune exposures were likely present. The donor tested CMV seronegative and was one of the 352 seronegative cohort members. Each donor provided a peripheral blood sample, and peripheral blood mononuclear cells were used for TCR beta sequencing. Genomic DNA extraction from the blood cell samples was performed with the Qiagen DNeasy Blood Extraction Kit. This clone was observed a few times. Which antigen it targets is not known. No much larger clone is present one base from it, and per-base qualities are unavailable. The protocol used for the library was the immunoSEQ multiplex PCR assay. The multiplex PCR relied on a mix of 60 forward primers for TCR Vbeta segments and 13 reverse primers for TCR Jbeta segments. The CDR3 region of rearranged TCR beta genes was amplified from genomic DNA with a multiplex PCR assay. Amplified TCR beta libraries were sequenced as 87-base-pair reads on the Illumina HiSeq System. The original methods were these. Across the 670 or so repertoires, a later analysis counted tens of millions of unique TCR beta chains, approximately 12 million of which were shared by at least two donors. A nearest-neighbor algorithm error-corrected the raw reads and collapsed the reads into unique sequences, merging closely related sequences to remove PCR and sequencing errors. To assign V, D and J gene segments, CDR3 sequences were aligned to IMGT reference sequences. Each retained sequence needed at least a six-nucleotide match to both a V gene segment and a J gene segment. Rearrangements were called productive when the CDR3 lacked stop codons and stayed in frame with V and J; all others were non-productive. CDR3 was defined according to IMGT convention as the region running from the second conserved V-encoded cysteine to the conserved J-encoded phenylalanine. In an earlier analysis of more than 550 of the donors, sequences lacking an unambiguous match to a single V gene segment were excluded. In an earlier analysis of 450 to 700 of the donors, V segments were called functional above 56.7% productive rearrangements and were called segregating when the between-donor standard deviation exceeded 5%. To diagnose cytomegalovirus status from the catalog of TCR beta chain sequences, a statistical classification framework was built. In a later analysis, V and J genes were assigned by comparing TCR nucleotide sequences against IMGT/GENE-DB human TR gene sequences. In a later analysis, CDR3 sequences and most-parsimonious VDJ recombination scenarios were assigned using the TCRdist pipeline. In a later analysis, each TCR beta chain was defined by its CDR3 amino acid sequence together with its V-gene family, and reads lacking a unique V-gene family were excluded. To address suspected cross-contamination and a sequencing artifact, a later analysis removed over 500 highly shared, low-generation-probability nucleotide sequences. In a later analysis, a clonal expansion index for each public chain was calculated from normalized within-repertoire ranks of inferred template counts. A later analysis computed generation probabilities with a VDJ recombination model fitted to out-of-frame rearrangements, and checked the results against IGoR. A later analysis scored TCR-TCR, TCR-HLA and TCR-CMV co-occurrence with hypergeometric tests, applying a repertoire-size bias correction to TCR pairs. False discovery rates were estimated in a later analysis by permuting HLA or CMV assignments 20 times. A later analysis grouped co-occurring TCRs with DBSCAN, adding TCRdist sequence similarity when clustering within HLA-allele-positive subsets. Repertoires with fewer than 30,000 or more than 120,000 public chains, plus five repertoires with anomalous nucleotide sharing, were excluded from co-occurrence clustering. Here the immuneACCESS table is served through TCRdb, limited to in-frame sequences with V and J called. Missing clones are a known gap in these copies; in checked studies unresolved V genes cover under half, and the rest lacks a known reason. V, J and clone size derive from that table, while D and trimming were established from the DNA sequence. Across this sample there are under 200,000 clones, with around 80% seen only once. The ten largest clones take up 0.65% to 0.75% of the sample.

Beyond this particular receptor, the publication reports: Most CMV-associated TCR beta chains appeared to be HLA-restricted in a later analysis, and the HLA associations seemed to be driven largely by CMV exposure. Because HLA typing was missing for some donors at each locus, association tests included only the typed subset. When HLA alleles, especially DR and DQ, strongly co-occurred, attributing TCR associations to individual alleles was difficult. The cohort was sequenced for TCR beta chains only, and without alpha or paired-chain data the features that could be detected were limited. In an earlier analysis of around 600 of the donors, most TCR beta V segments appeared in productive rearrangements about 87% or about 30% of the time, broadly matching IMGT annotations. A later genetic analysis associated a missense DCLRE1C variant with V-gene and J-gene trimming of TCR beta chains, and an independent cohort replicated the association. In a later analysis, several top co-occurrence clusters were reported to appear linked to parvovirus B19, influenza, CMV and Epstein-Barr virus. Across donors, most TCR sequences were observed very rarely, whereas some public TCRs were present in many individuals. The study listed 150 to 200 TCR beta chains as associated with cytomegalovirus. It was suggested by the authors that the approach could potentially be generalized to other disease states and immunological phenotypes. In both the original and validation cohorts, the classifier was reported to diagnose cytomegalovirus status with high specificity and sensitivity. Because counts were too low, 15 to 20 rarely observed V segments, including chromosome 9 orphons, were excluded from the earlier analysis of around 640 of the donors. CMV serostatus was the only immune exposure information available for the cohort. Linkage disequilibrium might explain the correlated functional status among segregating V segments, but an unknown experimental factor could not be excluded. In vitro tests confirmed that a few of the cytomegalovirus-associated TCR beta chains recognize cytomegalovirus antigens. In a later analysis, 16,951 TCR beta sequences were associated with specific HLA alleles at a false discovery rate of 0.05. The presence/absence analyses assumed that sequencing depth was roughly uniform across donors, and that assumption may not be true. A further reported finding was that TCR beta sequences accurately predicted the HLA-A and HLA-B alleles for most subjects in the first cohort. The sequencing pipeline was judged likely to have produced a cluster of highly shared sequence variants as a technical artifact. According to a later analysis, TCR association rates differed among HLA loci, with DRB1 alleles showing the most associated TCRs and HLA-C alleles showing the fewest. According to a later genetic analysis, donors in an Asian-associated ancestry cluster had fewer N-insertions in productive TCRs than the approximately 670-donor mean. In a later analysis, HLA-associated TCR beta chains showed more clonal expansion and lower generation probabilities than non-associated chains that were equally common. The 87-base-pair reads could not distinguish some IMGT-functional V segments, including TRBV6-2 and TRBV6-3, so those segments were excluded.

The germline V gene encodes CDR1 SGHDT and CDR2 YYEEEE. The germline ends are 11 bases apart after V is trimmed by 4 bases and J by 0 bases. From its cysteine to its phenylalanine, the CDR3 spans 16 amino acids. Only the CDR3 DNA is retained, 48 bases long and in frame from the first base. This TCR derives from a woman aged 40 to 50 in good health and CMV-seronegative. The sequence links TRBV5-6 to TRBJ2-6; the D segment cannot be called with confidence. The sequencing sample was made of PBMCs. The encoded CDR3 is CASSPLGYSGANVLTF. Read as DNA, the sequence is TGTGCCAGCAGCCCCCTCGGGTACTCTGGGGCCAACGTCCTGACTTTC.